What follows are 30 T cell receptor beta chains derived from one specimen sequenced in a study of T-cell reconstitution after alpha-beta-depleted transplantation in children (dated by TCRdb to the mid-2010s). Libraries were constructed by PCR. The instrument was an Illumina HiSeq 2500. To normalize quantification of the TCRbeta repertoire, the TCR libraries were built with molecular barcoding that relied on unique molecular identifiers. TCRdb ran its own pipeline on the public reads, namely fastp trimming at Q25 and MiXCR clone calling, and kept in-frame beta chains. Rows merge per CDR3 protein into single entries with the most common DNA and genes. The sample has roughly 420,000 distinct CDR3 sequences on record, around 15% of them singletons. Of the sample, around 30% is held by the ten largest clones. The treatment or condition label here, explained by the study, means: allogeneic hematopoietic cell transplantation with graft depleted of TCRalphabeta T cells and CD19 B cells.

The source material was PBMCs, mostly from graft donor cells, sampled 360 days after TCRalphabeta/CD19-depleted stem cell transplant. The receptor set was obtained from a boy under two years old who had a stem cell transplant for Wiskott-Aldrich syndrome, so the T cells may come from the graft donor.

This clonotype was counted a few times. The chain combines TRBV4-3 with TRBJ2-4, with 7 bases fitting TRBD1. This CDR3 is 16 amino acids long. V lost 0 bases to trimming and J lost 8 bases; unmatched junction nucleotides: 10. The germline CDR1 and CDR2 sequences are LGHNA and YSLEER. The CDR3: CASSQDQHTTGDIQYF. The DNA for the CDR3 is TGCGCCAGCAGCCAAGATCAACATACCACAGGGGACATTCAGTACTTC.

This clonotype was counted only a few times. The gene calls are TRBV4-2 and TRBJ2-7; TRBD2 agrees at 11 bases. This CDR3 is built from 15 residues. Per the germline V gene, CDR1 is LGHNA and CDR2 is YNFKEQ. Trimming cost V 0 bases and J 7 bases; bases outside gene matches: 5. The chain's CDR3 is CASSQDSGGGLEQYF. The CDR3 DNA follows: TGTGCCAGCAGCCAAGATAGCGGGGGGGGCCTTGAGCAGTACTTC.

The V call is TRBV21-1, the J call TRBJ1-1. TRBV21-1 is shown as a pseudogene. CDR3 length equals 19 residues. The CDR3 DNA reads TGTGCCAGCAGCAAAGCCCCTCACGGGGAATCGGGCATGAACACTGAAGCTTTCTTT. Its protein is CASSKAPHGESGMNTEAFF.

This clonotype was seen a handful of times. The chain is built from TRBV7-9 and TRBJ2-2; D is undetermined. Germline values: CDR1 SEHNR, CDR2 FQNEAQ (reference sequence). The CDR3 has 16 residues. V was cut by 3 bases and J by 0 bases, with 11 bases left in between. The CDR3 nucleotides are TGTGCCAGCAGCTTGGACGTTACTGCGAACACCGGGGAGCTGTTTTTT. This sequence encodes CASSLDVTANTGELFF.

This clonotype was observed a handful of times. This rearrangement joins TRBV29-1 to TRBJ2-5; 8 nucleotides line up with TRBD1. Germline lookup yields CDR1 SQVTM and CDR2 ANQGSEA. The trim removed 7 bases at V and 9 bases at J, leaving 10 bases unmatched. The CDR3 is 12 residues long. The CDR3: CSARTGLVAQYF. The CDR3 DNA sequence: TGCAGCGCCCGGACAGGGTTAGTGGCCCAGTACTTC.

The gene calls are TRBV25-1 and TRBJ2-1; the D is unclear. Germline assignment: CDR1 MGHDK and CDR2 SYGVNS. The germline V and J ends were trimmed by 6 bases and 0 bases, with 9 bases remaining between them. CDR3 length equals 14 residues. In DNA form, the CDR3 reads TGTGCCAGCAGGGTGGGATTCTCCTACAATGAGCAGTTCTTC. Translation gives CASRVGFSYNEQFF.

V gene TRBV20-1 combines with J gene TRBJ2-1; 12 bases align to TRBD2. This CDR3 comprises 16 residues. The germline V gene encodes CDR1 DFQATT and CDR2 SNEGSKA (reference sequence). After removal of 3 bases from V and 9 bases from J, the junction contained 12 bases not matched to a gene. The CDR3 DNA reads TGCAGTGCTAGGGTGTGGCTAGCGGGAGGGCCGGGTGAGCAGTTCTTC. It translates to CSARVWLAGGPGEQFF.

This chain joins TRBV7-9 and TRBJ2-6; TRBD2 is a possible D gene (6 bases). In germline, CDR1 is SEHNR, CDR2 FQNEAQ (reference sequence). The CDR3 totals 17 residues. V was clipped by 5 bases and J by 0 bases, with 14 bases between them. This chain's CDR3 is CASSPGLPGSGANVLTF. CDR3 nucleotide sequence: TGTGCCAGCAGCCCGGGACTTCCCGGCTCTGGGGCCAACGTCCTGACTTTC. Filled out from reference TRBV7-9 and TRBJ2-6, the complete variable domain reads DTGVSQNPRHKITKRGQNVTFRCDPISEHNRLYWYRQTLGQGPEFLTYFQNEAQLEKSRLLSDRFSAERPKGSFSTLEIQRTEQGDSAMYLCASSPGLPGSGANVLTFGAGSRLTVL.

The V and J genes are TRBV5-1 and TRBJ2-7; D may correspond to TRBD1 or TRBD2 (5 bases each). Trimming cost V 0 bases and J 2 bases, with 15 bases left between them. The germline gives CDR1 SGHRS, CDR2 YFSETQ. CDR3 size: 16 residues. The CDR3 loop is CASSLGFGAGTYEQYF. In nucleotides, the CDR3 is TGCGCCAGCAGCTTGGGTTTCGGGGCGGGTACCTACGAGCAGTACTTC.

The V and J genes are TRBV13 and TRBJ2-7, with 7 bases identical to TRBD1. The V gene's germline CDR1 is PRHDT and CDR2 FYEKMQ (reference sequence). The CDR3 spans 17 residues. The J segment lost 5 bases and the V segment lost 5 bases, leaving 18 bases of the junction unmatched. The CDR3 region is CASSPRAGNRGVNEQYF. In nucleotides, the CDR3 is TGTGCCAGCAGCCCGCGAGCTGGTAACAGGGGTGTCAACGAGCAGTACTTC.

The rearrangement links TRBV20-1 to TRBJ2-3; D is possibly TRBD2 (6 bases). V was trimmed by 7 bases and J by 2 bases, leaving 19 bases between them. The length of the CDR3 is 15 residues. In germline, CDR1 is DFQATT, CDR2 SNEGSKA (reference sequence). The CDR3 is CSGVWDGTLTDTQYF. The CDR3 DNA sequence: TGCAGTGGCGTATGGGACGGGACTCTCACAGATACGCAGTATTTT.

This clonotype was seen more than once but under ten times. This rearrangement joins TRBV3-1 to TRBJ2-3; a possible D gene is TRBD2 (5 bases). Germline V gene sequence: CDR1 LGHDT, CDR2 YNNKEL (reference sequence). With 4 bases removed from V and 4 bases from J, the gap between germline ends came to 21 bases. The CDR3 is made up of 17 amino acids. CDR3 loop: CASSLGRGGISADTQYF. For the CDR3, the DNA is TGTGCCAGCAGCCTGGGTCGGGGTGGAATTTCGGCAGATACGCAGTATTTT.

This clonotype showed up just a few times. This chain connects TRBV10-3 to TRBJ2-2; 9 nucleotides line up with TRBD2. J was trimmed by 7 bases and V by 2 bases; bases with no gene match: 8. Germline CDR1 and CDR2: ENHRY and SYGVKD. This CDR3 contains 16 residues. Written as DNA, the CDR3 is TGTGCCATCAGTGAGCCCGGGACTAGCAGGGTCGGGGAGCTGTTTTTT. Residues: CAISEPGTSRVGELFF.

CDR3 in DNA: TGTGCCAGCAGCTCAACTAGGGCCGGGGAGCTGTTTTTT. This codes for CASSSTRAGELFF. The rearrangement uses TRBV5-6 and TRBJ2-2, with D tentatively TRBD2 (5 bases). The germline V and J ends were trimmed by 3 bases and 6 bases, with 9 bases remaining between them. CDR3 length equals 13 residues. Per germline, CDR1 SGHDT and CDR2 YYEEEE.

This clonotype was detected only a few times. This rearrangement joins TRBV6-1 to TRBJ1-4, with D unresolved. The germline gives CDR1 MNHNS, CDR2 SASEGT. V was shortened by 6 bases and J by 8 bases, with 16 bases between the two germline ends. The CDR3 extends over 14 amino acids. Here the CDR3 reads CASSRSFGGEKLFF. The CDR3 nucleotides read TGTGCCAGCAGCAGAAGCTTCGGTGGCGAAAAACTGTTTTTT.

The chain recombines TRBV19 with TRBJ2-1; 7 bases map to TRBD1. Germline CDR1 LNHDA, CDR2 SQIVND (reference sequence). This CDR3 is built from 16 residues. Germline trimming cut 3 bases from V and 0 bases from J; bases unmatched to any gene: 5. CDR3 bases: TGTGCCAGTAGTATCCGACAGGGCAGCTCCTACAATGAGCAGTTCTTC. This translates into CASSIRQGSSYNEQFF.

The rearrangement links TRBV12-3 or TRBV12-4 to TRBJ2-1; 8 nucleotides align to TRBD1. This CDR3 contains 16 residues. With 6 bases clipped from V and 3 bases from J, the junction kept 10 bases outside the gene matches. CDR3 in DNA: TGTGCCAGCAGCCCGTCGTCAGGGGGCTACTACAATGAGCAGTTCTTC. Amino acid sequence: CASSPSSGGYYNEQFF.

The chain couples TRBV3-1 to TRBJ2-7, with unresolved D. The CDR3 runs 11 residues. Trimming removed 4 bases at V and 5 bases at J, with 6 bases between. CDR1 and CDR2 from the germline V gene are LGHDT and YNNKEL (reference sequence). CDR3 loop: CASSRTDEQYF. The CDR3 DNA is TGTGCCAGCAGCCGGACGGACGAGCAGTACTTC.

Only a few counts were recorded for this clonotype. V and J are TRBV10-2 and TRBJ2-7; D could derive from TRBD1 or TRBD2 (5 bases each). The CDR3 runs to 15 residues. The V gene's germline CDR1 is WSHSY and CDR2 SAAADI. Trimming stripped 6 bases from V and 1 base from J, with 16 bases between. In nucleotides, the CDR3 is TGCGCCAGCAGACCCGGGACCCAGCGATCCTACGAGCAGTACTTC. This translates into CASRPGTQRSYEQYF.

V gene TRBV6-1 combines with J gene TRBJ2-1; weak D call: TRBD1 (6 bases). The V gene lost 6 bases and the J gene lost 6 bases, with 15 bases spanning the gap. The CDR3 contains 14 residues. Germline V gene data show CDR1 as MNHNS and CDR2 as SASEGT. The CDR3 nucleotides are TGTGCCAGCAGGCTAGGGGGTAAGACCAATGAGCAGTTCTTC. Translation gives CASRLGGKTNEQFF.

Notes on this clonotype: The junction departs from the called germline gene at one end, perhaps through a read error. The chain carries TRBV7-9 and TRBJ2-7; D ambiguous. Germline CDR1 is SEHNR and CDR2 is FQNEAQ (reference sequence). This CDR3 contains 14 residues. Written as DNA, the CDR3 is TGTGCCAGCAGCTTACCACAGCGTACCTATGAGCAGTACTTC. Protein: CASSLPQRTYEQYF.

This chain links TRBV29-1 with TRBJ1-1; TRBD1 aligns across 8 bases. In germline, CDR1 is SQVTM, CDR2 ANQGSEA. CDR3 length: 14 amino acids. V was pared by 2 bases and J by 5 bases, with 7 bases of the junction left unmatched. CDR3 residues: CSVERTGWGTEAFF. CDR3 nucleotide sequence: TGCAGCGTTGAACGGACAGGGTGGGGGACTGAAGCTTTCTTT.

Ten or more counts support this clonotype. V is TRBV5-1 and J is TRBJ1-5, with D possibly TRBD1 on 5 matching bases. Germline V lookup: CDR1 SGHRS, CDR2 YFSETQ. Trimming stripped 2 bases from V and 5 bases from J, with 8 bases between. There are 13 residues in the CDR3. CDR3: CASSFRGDQPQHF. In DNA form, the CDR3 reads TGCGCCAGCAGCTTTCGGGGGGATCAGCCCCAGCATTTT.

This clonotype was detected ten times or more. CDR3 amino acids: CASHSGTSGSVGEQFF. CDR3 in DNA: TGCGCCAGCCACTCGGGGACTAGCGGGAGTGTTGGTGAGCAGTTCTTC. The rearrangement links TRBV4-3 to TRBJ2-1; 14 bases line up with TRBD2. Losses at the gene ends were 8 bases for V and 9 bases for J; bases not matched to a gene: 12. CDR1 LGHNA and CDR2 YSLEER come from the germline V gene. The CDR3 spans 16 residues.

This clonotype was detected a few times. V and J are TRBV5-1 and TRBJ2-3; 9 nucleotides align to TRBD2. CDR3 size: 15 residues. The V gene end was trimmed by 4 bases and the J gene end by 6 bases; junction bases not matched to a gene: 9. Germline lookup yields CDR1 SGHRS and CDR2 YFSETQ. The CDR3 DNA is TGCGCCAGCAGCCCCTGGCGCGGGGGGGAGGATACGCAGTATTTT. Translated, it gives CASSPWRGGEDTQYF. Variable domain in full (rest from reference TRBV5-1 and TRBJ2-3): KAGVTQTPRYLIKTRGQQVTLSCSPISGHRSVSWYQQTPGQGLQFLFEYFSETQRNKGNFPGRFSGRQFSNSRSEMNVSTLELGDSALYLCASSPWRGGEDTQYFGPGTRLTVL.

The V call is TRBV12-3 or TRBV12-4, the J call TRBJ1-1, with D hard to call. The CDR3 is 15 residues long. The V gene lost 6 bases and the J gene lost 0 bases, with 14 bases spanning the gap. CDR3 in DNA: TGTGCCAGCAGCCCCAGAGGGTCCATGAACACTGAAGCTTTCTTT. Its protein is CASSPRGSMNTEAFF.

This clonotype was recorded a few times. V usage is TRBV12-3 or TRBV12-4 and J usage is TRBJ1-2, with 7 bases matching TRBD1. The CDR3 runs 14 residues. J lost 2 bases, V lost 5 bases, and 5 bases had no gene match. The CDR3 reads CASSTNRGNYGYTF. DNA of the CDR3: TGTGCCAGCAGTACTAACAGGGGAAACTATGGCTACACCTTC.

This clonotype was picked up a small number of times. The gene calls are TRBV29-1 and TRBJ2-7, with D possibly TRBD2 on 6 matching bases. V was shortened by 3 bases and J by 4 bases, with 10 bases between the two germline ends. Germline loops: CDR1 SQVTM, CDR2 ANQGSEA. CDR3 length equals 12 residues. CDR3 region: CSVEGGKYEQYF. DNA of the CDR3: TGCAGCGTTGAGGGAGGCAAATACGAGCAGTACTTC.

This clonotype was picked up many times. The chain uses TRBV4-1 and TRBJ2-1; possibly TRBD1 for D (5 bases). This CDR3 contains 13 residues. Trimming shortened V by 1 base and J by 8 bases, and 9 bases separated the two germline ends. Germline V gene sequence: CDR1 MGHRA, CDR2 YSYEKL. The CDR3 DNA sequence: TGCGCCAGCAGCCAAGTTTGGGGCGATGAGCAGTTCTTC. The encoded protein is CASSQVWGDEQFF.

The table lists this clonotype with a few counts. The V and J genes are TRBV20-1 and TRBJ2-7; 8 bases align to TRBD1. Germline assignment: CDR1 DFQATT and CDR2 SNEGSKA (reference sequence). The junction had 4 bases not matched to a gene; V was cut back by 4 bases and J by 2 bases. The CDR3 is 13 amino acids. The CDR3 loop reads CSATDRAPYEQYF. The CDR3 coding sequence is TGCAGTGCTACGGACAGGGCTCCCTACGAGCAGTACTTC.